The present T cell receptor beta chain was sequenced within a study of blood T cell repertoires in COVID-19. The count of this clone is one. Measured with immunoSEQ multiplex PCR; TCRdb has only the in-frame clones, and not every one. Counted here are a few hundred thousand clones, about nine tenths occurring once; the ten biggest clones make up 12%. V was cut by 4 bases and J by 6 bases, with 12 bases left in between. CDR3 length: 13 residues. The germline gives CDR1 SGDLS, CDR2 YYNGEE. The specimen sequenced was peripheral blood. The J gene is TRBJ2-3, the V gene TRBV9; perhaps TRBD2 as D (5 bases). This receptor was taken from a woman in her fifties or sixties with acute or convalescent COVID-19. In DNA, the CDR3 is TGTGCCAGCAGCCCGACTACCCGCGATACGCAGTATTTT. Amino acids: CASSPTTRDTQYF.